This TCR beta chain originates from a study of shared clonotypes between healthy human individuals. Some clones are missing from TCRdb's copy, which holds only in-frame ones; the method was immunoSEQ multiplex PCR. Seen here are 2 million to 2.5 million clones, roughly 90% observed once, and the top ten hold approximately 0.39%. V dropped 3 bases and J dropped 2 bases, with 15 bases sitting between them. The CDR3 length is 17 residues. Germline loops: CDR1 SGHRS, CDR2 YFSETQ. The source of this sequence is a man between 18 and 29 years old in good health. Some clones in this sample may be carry-over from other donors' samples. Specimen: naive CD4+ T cells from PBMCs. Subset noted: CD45RA+ positively selected. This chain joins TRBV5-1 and TRBJ2-6; TRBD1 might be the D (5 bases). Here the CDR3 DNA reads TGCGCCAGCAGCTCCAGGGCAGGGCCCGCTGGGGCCAACGTCCTGACTTTC. Its translation is CASSSRAGPAGANVLTF.